A selection of T cell receptor beta chains follows, all from one sample in a study of identical twins. TCRdb itself ran the 5' RACE reads through MiXCR, one entry per CDR3 protein. Of 400,000 to 600,000 distinct CDR3 sequences in the sample, under 25% were seen once. The data also belong to a second study, concerning yellow fever vaccine responses in identical twins.

The specimen was CD4+ T cells sorted from blood. These receptor sequences come from a woman in her late teens or twenties in good health. Each CDR3 is given with its conserved first and last residue. A D gene is named only where the DNA matches it firmly. Not all rows give a size; the values are once, few, many and, for expanded clones, a class.

CDR3	DNA	size	V	J	D
CASSLGGGGPSYNEQFF	TGCGCCAGCAGCTTGGGGGGCGGGGGCCCTTCCTACAATGAGCAGTTCTTC	-	TRBV5-1	TRBJ2-1	-
CASSQLGAGDHEQFF	TGTGCCAGCAGCCAATTGGGGGCAGGGGACCATGAGCAGTTCTTC	few	TRBV3-1	TRBJ2-1	-
CASSLTRPHDNEQFF	TGTGCCAGCAGTTTAACGAGGCCCCACGACAATGAGCAGTTCTTC	few	TRBV28	TRBJ2-1	-
CSAKAGFTGELFF	TGCAGTGCCAAGGCGGGATTTACCGGGGAGCTGTTTTTT	once	TRBV20-1	TRBJ2-2	-
CASSPGLSSYEQYF	TGTGCCAGCAGTCCAGGGTTAAGCTCCTACGAGCAGTACTTC	few	TRBV12-3/TRBV12-4	TRBJ2-7	-
CSALGLAGVGETQYF	TGCAGCGCCCTGGGACTAGCGGGAGTAGGAGAGACCCAGTACTTC	-	TRBV29-1	TRBJ2-5	TRBD2
CASSLVAGPTGELFF	TGCGCCAGCAGCTTGGTAGCGGGACCCACCGGGGAGCTGTTTTTT	-	TRBV5-1	TRBJ2-2	TRBD2
CATSDTGLLQETQYF	TGTGCCACCAGTGATACGGGACTGCTACAAGAGACCCAGTACTTC	few	TRBV24-1	TRBJ2-5	-
CASSLAPGPMGGYGYTF	TGTGCCAGCAGCTTAGCTCCAGGGCCAATGGGGGGATATGGCTACACCTTC	once	TRBV7-8	TRBJ1-2	-
CASSLSTSGSQVYNEQFF	TGTGCCAGCAGCCTCTCGACTAGCGGGAGTCAGGTCTACAATGAGCAGTTCTTC	-	TRBV4-2	TRBJ2-1	TRBD2
CASSLGTGVNQPQHF	TGTGCCAGCAGCCTTGGAACAGGCGTCAATCAGCCCCAGCATTTT	-	TRBV6-1	TRBJ1-5	-
CAARQSSSGNTIYF	TGTGCCGCCCGACAGTCTAGCTCTGGAAACACCATATATTTT	few	TRBV10-3	TRBJ1-3	-
CASTVNSNQPQHF	TGTGCCAGCACCGTGAATAGCAATCAGCCCCAGCATTTT	-	TRBV12-3/TRBV12-4	TRBJ1-5	-
CASRQGENYGYTF	TGTGCCAGCAGGCAGGGGGAAAACTATGGCTACACCTTC	few	TRBV6-2/TRBV6-3	TRBJ1-2	TRBD1
CASSLSGQGRNEKLFF	TGTGCCAGCAGTCTCTCGGGACAGGGTCGAAATGAAAAACTGTTTTTT	-	TRBV28	TRBJ1-4	TRBD1
CASSPQGGTEAFF	TGTGCCAGCAGCCCCCAGGGGGGAACTGAAGCTTTCTTT	-	TRBV6-1	TRBJ1-1	TRBD1
CASSQRGTSYNEQFF	TGTGCCAGCAGTCAGCGAGGGACTAGCTACAATGAGCAGTTCTTC	-	TRBV27	TRBJ2-1	TRBD2
CASSLSRAQGAGTQYF	TGTGCCAGCAGCTTGTCACGGGCCCAGGGTGCGGGGACCCAGTACTTC	few	TRBV11-2	TRBJ2-5	-
CASSPEVGRREQYF	TGTGCCAGTAGCCCAGAGGTGGGACGGCGCGAGCAGTACTTC	few	TRBV19	TRBJ2-7	-
CASSLDGPNDTQYF	TGTGCCAGCAGCTTAGACGGACCCAACGATACGCAGTATTTT	few	TRBV11-3	TRBJ2-3	-
CASSLARTSGTSTDTQYF	TGTGCCAGCAGCTTAGCCCGTACTAGCGGAACTAGCACAGATACGCAGTATTTT	few	TRBV11-1	TRBJ2-3	TRBD2
CATRTNLADYNEQFF	TGTGCCACCAGGACCAACTTAGCGGACTACAATGAGCAGTTCTTC	-	TRBV15	TRBJ2-1	-
CASSLSDSNQPQHF	TGTGCCAGCAGTTTAAGCGATAGCAATCAGCCCCAGCATTTT	few	TRBV12-3/TRBV12-4	TRBJ1-5	-
CASSQPLRDRAHQPQHF	TGCGCCAGCAGCCAACCCCTACGGGACAGGGCTCATCAGCCCCAGCATTTT	few	TRBV4-1	TRBJ1-5	TRBD1
CSAPRQGLYNQPQHF	TGCAGTGCCCCTAGACAGGGTCTTTACAATCAGCCCCAGCATTTT	-	TRBV20-1	TRBJ1-5	TRBD1
CASSPDRGRVILTDTQYF	TGTGCCAGCAGCCCGGACAGGGGGCGCGTAATCTTGACAGATACGCAGTATTTT	-	TRBV11-2	TRBJ2-3	TRBD1
CASSLGDRVQPQHF	TGTGCCAGCAGTTTAGGGGACAGGGTTCAGCCCCAGCATTTT	few	TRBV12-3/TRBV12-4	TRBJ1-5	TRBD1
CASSPKSVDREAFF	TGCGCCAGCAGCCCTAAAAGTGTGGACAGAGAAGCTTTCTTT	-	TRBV4-1	TRBJ1-1	-
CASSPINRVGTGELFF	TGTGCCAGCAGTCCTATTAATCGCGTGGGCACCGGGGAGCTGTTTTTT	few	TRBV6-1	TRBJ2-2	-
CASSLPLAGGSGRAVNEQFF	TGTGCCAGCAGTCTCCCCCTGGCCGGTGGTAGCGGGAGGGCAGTAAATGAGCAGTTCTTC	-	TRBV6-2/TRBV6-3	TRBJ2-1	TRBD2
CASTILAGGRNEQFF	TGTGCCAGCACCATACTAGCGGGGGGTCGAAATGAGCAGTTCTTC	few	TRBV12-3/TRBV12-4	TRBJ2-1	TRBD2
CASTPPGGGNQPQHF	TGTGCCAGCACCCCTCCAGGGGGAGGGAATCAGCCCCAGCATTTT	-	TRBV6-1	TRBJ1-5	TRBD1
CASSQTSGGGFYNEQFF	TGCGCCAGCAGCCAGACCTCGGGAGGGGGTTTTTACAATGAGCAGTTCTTC	-	TRBV4-1	TRBJ2-1	TRBD2
CASSVQGVNTEAFF	TGTGCCAGCAGTGTTCAAGGTGTGAACACTGAAGCTTTCTTT	-	TRBV2	TRBJ1-1	-
CASSFTRSTDTQYF	TGTGCCAGCAGTTTTACCAGGAGCACAGATACGCAGTATTTT	-	TRBV12-3/TRBV12-4	TRBJ2-3	-
CSARVQGQGRGTEAFF	TGCAGTGCTAGAGTGCAGGGACAGGGGAGGGGCACTGAAGCTTTCTTT	few	TRBV20-1	TRBJ1-1	TRBD1
CASSDQGAAKNIQYF	TGCGCCAGCAGTGATCAGGGTGCAGCCAAAAACATTCAGTACTTC	-	TRBV10-2	TRBJ2-4	-
CASSLQTVYNEQFF	TGCGCCAGCAGCTTGCAGACAGTCTACAATGAGCAGTTCTTC	few	TRBV5-1	TRBJ2-1	-
CASSFSPAKQETQYF	TGTGCCAGCAGTTTTTCCCCGGCAAAACAAGAGACCCAGTACTTC	few	TRBV28	TRBJ2-5	-
CASSLNRYGYTF	TGTGCCAGCAGTTTGAATCGGTATGGCTACACCTTC	-	TRBV12-3/TRBV12-4	TRBJ1-2	-
CASSRPSISSYEQYF	TGTGCCAGCAGCCGACCCAGTATAAGCTCCTACGAGCAGTACTTC	-	TRBV28	TRBJ2-7	-
CASSERPGTSGQETQYF	TGTGCCAGCAGTGAACGACCCGGGACTAGCGGGCAAGAGACCCAGTACTTC	few	TRBV25-1	TRBJ2-5	TRBD2